The 8 T cell receptor beta chains below all came from one sample that was sequenced in a study of post-analysis software for immune sequencing data. Overall study findings and caveats: TRBV5-6, TRBV5-1 and TRBV20-1 were among about 5 TRBV segments more frequent in patients than controls.

Unique-molecular-identifier-tagged TCR beta cDNA libraries were used. One entry per CDR3 protein, called by TCRdb with MiXCR from the PCR reads. The sample lists about 430,000 distinct CDR3 sequences; approximately 39% were seen once. Antigens of these TCRs are unknown. The material sequenced was blood. The receptor set was obtained from a girl aged 2-15 years with multiple sclerosis.

CDR3 in amino acids: CASSPADRAHEQYF. The CDR3 DNA sequence: TGTGCCAGCAGTCCCGCGGACAGGGCACACGAGCAGTACTTC. The gene calls are TRBV28 and TRBJ2-5; TRBD1 aligns across 8 bases. The tail of the sequence fits TRBJ2-7 better, so the J call may be wrong. The CDR3 totals 14 residues. Per the germline V gene, CDR1 is MDHEN and CDR2 is SYDVKM.

The rearrangement joins TRBV15 to TRBJ2-7; D remains unclear. The CDR3 covers 13 residues. Trimming removed 3 bases at V and 9 bases at J, with 15 bases between. Germline loops: CDR1 LNHNV, CDR2 YYDKDF (reference sequence). The CDR3 protein is CATSRANKGRQYF. The CDR3 nucleotides are TGTGCCACCAGCAGGGCAAACAAGGGCCGGCAGTACTTC.

The chain is built from TRBV6-1 and TRBJ1-2, with D perhaps TRBD1 (6 bases). The ends were cut back, 1 base at V and 7 bases at J, with 13 bases in the middle. This CDR3 contains 14 residues. Germline CDR1 reads MNHNS; CDR2 reads SASEGT. The CDR3 DNA follows: TGTGCCAGCAGTGAAGTCTTAAGACAGGTTGGCTACACCTTC. Amino acid sequence: CASSEVLRQVGYTF.

The chain combines TRBV23-1 with TRBJ2-7, with TRBD1 matching over 7 bases. TRBV23-1 is flagged as an ORF with uncertain function. The CDR3 covers 12 residues. The V gene end was trimmed by 8 bases and the J gene end by 5 bases; junction bases not matched to a gene: 6. The CDR3 is CASPLDRDEQYF. CDR3 nucleotide sequence: TGCGCCAGCCCTTTAGACAGGGACGAGCAGTACTTC.

V usage is TRBV24-1 and J usage is TRBJ2-3; D perhaps matches TRBD1 (7 bases). Trimming removed 2 bases at V and 5 bases at J, with 13 bases between. Germline values: CDR1 KGHDR, CDR2 SFDVKD. The CDR3 loop spans 15 amino acids. The CDR3 nucleotides are TGTGCCACCAGTGATTATCAGGGGGGAAAAGATACGCAGTATTTT. It translates to CATSDYQGGKDTQYF.

The chain is built from TRBV10-2 and TRBJ2-7; TRBD2 aligns across 7 bases. Losses at the gene ends were 6 bases for V and 6 bases for J; bases not matched to a gene: 5. This CDR3 spans 12 amino acids. Looked up from germline, CDR1 is WSHSY and CDR2 is SAAADI. The CDR3 DNA sequence: TGCGCCAGCAGCGAAACTAGCGTCGAGCAGTACTTC. This translates into CASSETSVEQYF.

This chain links TRBV24-1 with TRBJ2-5, with a tentative D call TRBD1 (5 bases). CDR3 length: 14 amino acids. Deletions cut 1 base from V and 10 bases from J, with 15 bases between. Germline V lookup: CDR1 KGHDR, CDR2 SFDVKD. CDR3 nucleotide sequence: TGTGCCACCAGTGATTTTAAGGACATTCGAGGCCAGTACTTC. Encoded protein: CATSDFKDIRGQYF.

V gene TRBV9 combines with J gene TRBJ2-7; 7 nucleotides align to TRBD1. The V segment lost 0 bases and the J segment 1 base; nucleotides outside the gene matches: 4. This CDR3 has 15 amino acids. Germline V gives CDR1 SGDLS, CDR2 YYNGEE. The CDR3 nucleotides are TGTGCCAGCAGCGTAGGCGTCAGGGGGTCCTACGAGCAGTACTTC. Translated, it gives CASSVGVRGSYEQYF. Full variable domain (remainder filled in from reference TRBV9 and TRBJ2-7): DSGVTQTPKHLITATGQRVTLRCSPRSGDLSVYWYQQSLDQGLQFLIQYYNGEERAKGNILERFSAQQFPDLHSELNLSSLELGDSALYFCASSVGVRGSYEQYFGPGTRLTVT.